This is a list of T cell receptor beta chains from one sample in a study of beta chain features in type 1 diabetes. Measured with immunoSEQ multiplex PCR; TCRdb has only the in-frame clones, and not every one. The table records some 60,000 clones, roughly three fifths of them present only once. Sequenced sample: Tregs from blood. These TCRs come from a woman in her late teens or twenties in good health. Each CDR3 is given with its conserved first and last residue. D genes are given only for firm matches. Clone sizes are given selectively: once, few, many, or a class where the clone is expanded.

V gene	J gene	D gene	clone size	CDR3 DNA	CDR3 protein
TRBV27	TRBJ2-3	-	-	TGTGCCAGCAGTGCCCGACAACGGGGGACGCAGTATTTT	CASSARQRGTQYF
TRBV7-2	TRBJ2-3	TRBD2	once	TGTGCCAGCAGCTTAAAGCGGGGGATTGGAACAGATACGCAGTATTTT	CASSLKRGIGTDTQYF
TRBV6-1	TRBJ1-5	-	once	TGTGCCAGCAGTATCCGACGGGGAAATCAGCCCCAGCATTTT	CASSIRRGNQPQHF
TRBV18	TRBJ2-7	TRBD2	-	TGTGCCAGCTCACCAAAGTTAGCGGGAGCCTACTACGAGCAGTACTTC	CASSPKLAGAYYEQYF
TRBV5-1	TRBJ2-2	-	few	TGCGCCAGCAGCTTGGGACAGTTGACCGGGGAGCTGTTTTTT	CASSLGQLTGELFF
TRBV7-2	TRBJ2-7	TRBD1	-	TGTGCCAGCAACTTGACAGGGGGGTACGAGCAGTACTTC	CASNLTGGYEQYF
TRBV19	TRBJ1-3	-	-	TGTGCCAGTAGGCGGGCCAGTGGAAACACCATATATTTT	CASRRASGNTIYF
TRBV7-9	TRBJ1-1	-	-	TGTGCCAGCAGCTTAATCCCCACAGGGTCACGGAACACTGAAGCTTTCTTT	CASSLIPTGSRNTEAFF
TRBV29-1	TRBJ2-1	TRBD2	few	TGCAGCGTTTCGGGCGGGGGGCCCTCCTACAATGAGCAGTTCTTC	CSVSGGGPSYNEQFF
TRBV2	TRBJ1-1	-	few	TGTGCCAGCTCCCCCCCGCGGCGGGTGAACACTGAAGCTTTCTTT	CASSPPRRVNTEAFF
TRBV5-4	TRBJ1-1	-	-	TGTGCCAGCACCTCTAGTTTGGAGACTTACACTGAAGCTTTCTTT	CASTSSLETYTEAFF
TRBV27	TRBJ2-3	-	-	TGTGCCAGCAGTTTATGGGGCAATGATTTTACAGATACGCAGTATTTT	CASSLWGNDFTDTQYF
TRBV5-5	TRBJ1-1	TRBD1	-	TGTGCCAGCAGCTGGGGACAGCCGAACACTGAAGCTTTCTTT	CASSWGQPNTEAFF
TRBV28	TRBJ1-2	-	-	TGTGCCAGCAGTTTTTCCTCTCCCTCCTATGGCTACACCTTC	CASSFSSPSYGYTF
TRBV5-1	TRBJ1-1	-	-	TGCGCCAGCAGGCCGACAGGACCGAACACTGAAGCTTTCTTT	CASRPTGPNTEAFF
TRBV19	TRBJ2-1	TRBD1	-	TGTGCCAGTAGTTCCACCGGGACAGGGAGGGATGAGCAGTTCTTC	CASSSTGTGRDEQFF
TRBV30	TRBJ2-1	TRBD1	few	TGTGCCTTGGGAGGCAGGGGGCATTACAATGAGCAGTTCTTC	CALGGRGHYNEQFF
TRBV7-2	TRBJ2-3	-	-	TGTGCCAGCAGCGCACCGGGTACGCAGTATTTT	CASSAPGTQYF
TRBV30	TRBJ2-6	-	-	TGTGCCCGGGGAAGCGTACACTCTGGGGCCAACGTCCTGACTTTC	CARGSVHSGANVLTF
TRBV5-1	TRBJ2-1	TRBD2	-	TGCGCCAGCAGCCCGGTAGCGGGAGTAGGGAATGAGCAGTTCTTC	CASSPVAGVGNEQFF
TRBV10-3	TRBJ2-4	-	-	TGTGCCATCAGTGAGTCGAATCCGGGGTCGACCAAAAACATTCAGTACTTC	CAISESNPGSTKNIQYF
TRBV6-6	TRBJ2-1	-	few	TGTGCCAGCAGTCTAGAGGTTTATGAGCAGTTCTTC	CASSLEVYEQFF
TRBV5-1	TRBJ1-1	-	-	TGCGCCAGCAGCTTCGACAGGCCGTACACTGAAGCTTTCTTT	CASSFDRPYTEAFF
TRBV18	TRBJ2-1	-	-	TGTGCCAGCGGGGGGGACAGGCATTTCTTC	CASGGDRHFF
TRBV18	TRBJ2-3	-	-	TGTGCCAGCTCACCGACTCGAGATACGCAGTATTTT	CASSPTRDTQYF
TRBV7-9	TRBJ1-1	-	medium-sized	TGTGCCAGCAGCTTAGGGTCAGCTAGGAACACTGAAGCTTTCTTT	CASSLGSARNTEAFF
TRBV18	TRBJ2-1	TRBD1	-	TGTGCCAGCAAGGGACAGGGAAGCTCCTACAATGAGCAGTTCTTC	CASKGQGSSYNEQFF
TRBV18	TRBJ2-5	-	-	TGTGCCAGCTCCCGCCTCGGGGAGACCCAGTACTTC	CASSRLGETQYF
TRBV4-1	TRBJ1-1	-	-	TGCGCCAGCAGGAACAGGATGATGAACACTGAAGCTTTCTTT	CASRNRMMNTEAFF